This is a list of T cell receptor beta chains from one sample in a study of CD8+CD57+ T cells in acquired aplastic anemia. TCRdb processed the reads anew with MiXCR; each CDR3 protein has one entry. The sample holds 210,000 or so distinct CDR3 sequences, roughly 50% seen once. Sequencing input: sorted CD4+, CD8+, or CD8+CD57+ T cells (not recorded which) from PBMCs. Receptors were obtained from a human donor with aplastic anemia. The CDR3 runs from the conserved cysteine through the conserved F or W. The D gene is left open where the match is weak. Size is omitted from some rows. Given values are once, few, many or a class for expanded clones.

DNA: TGTGCCACCCTCGACCGGGAGACATATGGCTACACCTTC; CDR3: CATLDRETYGYTF; size: .; D: .; J: TRBJ1-2; V: TRBV19
DNA: TGCAGTGCTAGGGTCGTACCTAACTATGGCTACACCTTC; CDR3: CSARVVPNYGYTF; size: once; D: .; J: TRBJ1-2; V: TRBV20-1
DNA: TGCGCCAGCAGCCAGTACGGGAGTCAAGAGACCCAGTACTTC; CDR3: CASSQYGSQETQYF; size: few; D: .; J: TRBJ2-5; V: TRBV5-1
DNA: TGTGCCAGCAGTTCTGGGAAGACTGAAGCTTTCTTT; CDR3: CASSSGKTEAFF; size: few; D: .; J: TRBJ1-1; V: TRBV12-3/TRBV12-4
DNA: TGTGCCAGCAGCTTGGAGTGGACCCTAGGGGACAATGAGCAGTTCTTC; CDR3: CASSLEWTLGDNEQFF; size: .; D: .; J: TRBJ2-1; V: TRBV5-4
DNA: TGTGCCAGCAGCTTAGTCAGGGGTAGGACTGAGCAGTTCTTC; CDR3: CASSLVRGRTEQFF; size: .; D: .; J: TRBJ2-1; V: TRBV7-2
DNA: TGTGCCAGCAGCCCCCCGGGGCAGGGCCGTTATGAGCAGTTCTTC; CDR3: CASSPPGQGRYEQFF; size: many; D: .; J: TRBJ2-1; V: TRBV11-3
DNA: TGTGCCAGCAGTGAAAACCGGGACCAGGCATCCGCCGAGCAGTACTTC; CDR3: CASSENRDQASAEQYF; size: many; D: .; J: TRBJ2-7; V: TRBV6-1
DNA: TGTGCCAGCAGCTTTCGGGGACTGAACACTGAAGCTTTCTTT; CDR3: CASSFRGLNTEAFF; size: many; D: .; J: TRBJ1-1; V: TRBV7-9
DNA: TGTGCCAGCAGTTACTCAGGGATAGCTAACTATGGCTACACCTTC; CDR3: CASSYSGIANYGYTF; size: .; D: .; J: TRBJ1-2; V: TRBV6-5
DNA: TGTGCCAGCAGCTTAGGATTAGACAGGGAAGCTTTCTTT; CDR3: CASSLGLDREAFF; size: .; D: .; J: TRBJ1-1; V: TRBV13
DNA: TGCGCCAGCAGCCAAGGACAGTCGGGAGAAAAACTGTTTTTT; CDR3: CASSQGQSGEKLFF; size: many; D: .; J: TRBJ1-4; V: TRBV5-1
DNA: TGTGCCAGCAACCTATGGGACAGGGGGGGCGAGCAGTACTTT; CDR3: CASNLWDRGGEQYF; size: .; D: TRBD1; J: TRBJ2-7; V: TRBV5-5
DNA: TGTGCCAGCAGCCAAAGGAGGGGGGGTTTTGAAAAACTGTTTTTT; CDR3: CASSQRRGGFEKLFF; size: many; D: .; J: TRBJ1-4; V: TRBV7-9
DNA: TGTGCCACCAGCAGCCCTCTCAAGGTCGAAGAGGACACTGAAGCTTTCTTT; CDR3: CATSSPLKVEEDTEAFF; size: .; D: .; J: TRBJ1-1; V: TRBV15
DNA: TGTGCTAGCAGCTTCACCTTTACAGGGGGCGCGGGCGAGCAGTACTTC; CDR3: CASSFTFTGGAGEQYF; size: once; D: TRBD1; J: TRBJ2-7; V: TRBV7-7
DNA: TGTGCCAGCAGTTACTCGAAGGGTGATACGCAGTATTTT; CDR3: CASSYSKGDTQYF; size: .; D: .; J: TRBJ2-3; V: TRBV6-6
DNA: TGTGCCAGCAGACGCCTCCACGGCGAGCAGTACTTC; CDR3: CASRRLHGEQYF; size: .; D: .; J: TRBJ2-7; V: TRBV13
DNA: TGTGCCACCAGCAGAGACCAGGGGTTCTGGGAGACCCAGTACTTC; CDR3: CATSRDQGFWETQYF; size: .; D: .; J: TRBJ2-5; V: TRBV15
DNA: TGTGCCAGCAGCCAAGTATGGGGGACTAACACTGAAGCTTTCTTT; CDR3: CASSQVWGTNTEAFF; size: .; D: .; J: TRBJ1-1; V: TRBV4-2
DNA: TGCAGAGCTGGACGGCCGGGGGCTGAAGCTTTCTTT; CDR3: CRAGRPGAEAFF; size: .; D: .; J: TRBJ1-1; V: TRBV20-1
DNA: TGTGCCAGCAGCTTGGCCCAGATTTGGGAGAACACTGAAGCTTTCTTT; CDR3: CASSLAQIWENTEAFF; size: .; D: .; J: TRBJ1-1; V: TRBV7-3
DNA: TGTGCCAGCAGCTTAGCACCGACAGGCGCGGGCTACACCTTC; CDR3: CASSLAPTGAGYTF; size: .; D: .; J: TRBJ1-2; V: TRBV7-8